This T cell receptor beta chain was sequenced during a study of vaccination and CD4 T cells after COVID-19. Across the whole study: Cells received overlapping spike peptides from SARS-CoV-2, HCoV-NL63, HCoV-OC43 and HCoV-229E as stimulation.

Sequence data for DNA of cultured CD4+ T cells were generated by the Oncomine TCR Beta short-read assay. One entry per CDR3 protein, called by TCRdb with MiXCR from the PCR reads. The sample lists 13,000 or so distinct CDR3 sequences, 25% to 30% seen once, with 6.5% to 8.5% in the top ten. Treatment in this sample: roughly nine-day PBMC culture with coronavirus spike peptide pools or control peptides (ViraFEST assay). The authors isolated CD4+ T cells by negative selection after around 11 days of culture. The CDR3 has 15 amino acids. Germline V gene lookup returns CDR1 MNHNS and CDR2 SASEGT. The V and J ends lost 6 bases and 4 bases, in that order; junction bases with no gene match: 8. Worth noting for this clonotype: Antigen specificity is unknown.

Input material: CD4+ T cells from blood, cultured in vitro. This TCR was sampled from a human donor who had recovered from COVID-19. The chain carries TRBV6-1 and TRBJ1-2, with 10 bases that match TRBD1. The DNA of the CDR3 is TGTGCCAGCAGCTTGGGACAGGGGATCGGCTATGGCTACACCTTC. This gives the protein CASSLGQGIGYGYTF.